The 27 T cell receptor beta chains below come from one sample, sequenced in a study of T cells in localized non-small cell lung cancer. Method: immunoSEQ multiplex PCR; TCRdb's copy keeps in-frame clones and lacks some. In the table there are roughly 34,000 clones, about nine tenths of which are singletons. The material sequenced was peripheral blood, taken before any cancer treatment. The receptor source for this set is a male donor at least 60 years old with stage III lung adenocarcinoma.

The chain couples TRBV4-1 to TRBJ2-3, with a tentative D call TRBD1 (5 bases). The CDR3 has 14 residues. Germline V gives CDR1 MGHRA, CDR2 YSYEKL. Trimming stripped 1 base from V and 0 bases from J, with 5 bases between. CDR3 DNA sequence: TGCGCCAGCAGCCAAGGGACAAGCACAGATACGCAGTATTTT. It encodes CASSQGTSTDTQYF.

This clone was seen only once. V is TRBV7-9 and J is TRBJ2-1; maybe TRBD2 (6 bases). Germline V lookup: CDR1 SEHNR, CDR2 FQNEAQ (reference sequence). This CDR3 spans 13 amino acids. V gave up 7 bases and J gave up 6 bases, with 13 bases separating them. The CDR3, as DNA: TGTGCCAGCACCTCGGGACTTAGCAATGAGCAGTTCTTC. Translation gives CASTSGLSNEQFF.

V gene TRBV5-5 combines with J gene TRBJ2-7; D gene unclear. Germline CDR1 reads SGHKS; CDR2 reads YYEKEE (reference sequence). The CDR3 is 13 amino acids. The V gene lost 5 bases and the J gene lost 9 bases, with 18 bases spanning the gap. CDR3 nucleotides: TGTGCCAGCAGTACCGGCGACGGTGCTGCGCAGTACTTC. Its protein is CASSTGDGAAQYF.

V gene TRBV10-1 combines with J gene TRBJ2-1; 7 bases align to TRBD1. After removal of 2 bases from V and 8 bases from J, the junction contained 6 bases not matched to a gene. This CDR3 region has 14 residues. Germline V gene sequence: CDR1 WNHNN, CDR2 SYGVQD (reference sequence). CDR3 sequence: CASSEDRAKDEQFF. DNA of the CDR3: TGCGCCAGCAGTGAGGACAGGGCTAAGGATGAGCAGTTCTTC.

This clone was detected only once. This rearrangement joins TRBV19 to TRBJ1-3; 7 bases align to TRBD1. V gave up 5 bases and J gave up 0 bases; unmatched junction bases: 10. CDR1 LNHDA and CDR2 SQIVND come from the germline V gene (reference sequence). CDR3 length equals 17 residues. CDR3 coding DNA: TGTGCCAGTAGTGCTTATTTACAGGGGAGCTCTGGAAACACCATATATTTT. Its protein is CASSAYLQGSSGNTIYF.

The rearrangement joins TRBV5-1 to TRBJ1-5; TRBD1 matches at 7 bases. V shed 4 bases, J shed 6 bases, and the junction held 13 bases outside the gene matches. Germline V gene data show CDR1 as SGHRS and CDR2 as YFSETQ. This CDR3 region has 16 residues. As DNA, the CDR3 is TGCGCCAGCAGCGCAGTTGGGGGGACAGAGGGTCAGCCCCAGCATTTT. This encodes CASSAVGGTEGQPQHF.

This clone was seen a handful of times. The genes are TRBV30 and TRBJ1-1; D perhaps matches TRBD1 (6 bases). The CDR3 totals 14 residues. Germline V gene sequence: CDR1 GTSNPN, CDR2 SVGIG (reference sequence). V was pared by 0 bases and J by 4 bases, with 12 bases between. This CDR3 is CAWSVLGGSTEAFF. The CDR3 DNA reads as TGTGCCTGGAGTGTATTAGGGGGGTCCACTGAAGCTTTCTTT. Looking up the rest from reference TRBV30 and TRBJ1-1 gives the full variable domain: SQTIHQWPATLVQPVGSPLSLECTVEGTSNPNLYWYRQAAGRGLQLLFYSVGIGQISSEVPQNLSASRPQDRQFILSSKKLLLSDSGFYLCAWSVLGGSTEAFFGQGTRLTVV.

The rearrangement links TRBV28 to TRBJ2-5; 7 nucleotides agree with TRBD1. The germline CDR1 and CDR2 sequences are MDHEN and SYDVKM. V gave up 5 bases and J gave up 5 bases; unmatched junction bases: 14. The CDR3 contains 16 residues. In DNA form, the CDR3 reads TGTGCCAGCAGTCCGGGGACAGCCCCGGCCAGGGAGACCCAGTACTTC. This codes for CASSPGTAPARETQYF. Full variable domain (remainder filled in from reference TRBV28 and TRBJ2-5): DVKVTQSSRYLVKRTGEKVFLECVQDMDHENMFWYRQDPGLGLRLIYFSYDVKMKEKGDIPEGYSVSREKKERFSLILESASTNQTSMYLCASSPGTAPARETQYFGPGTRLLVL.

The chain is built from TRBV6-4 and TRBJ1-1; the D is unclear. Trimming stripped 3 bases from V and 5 bases from J, with 13 bases between. CDR1 MRHNA and CDR2 SNTAGT come from the germline V gene. CDR3 length equals 14 residues. The CDR3 is CASSERARATEAFF. CDR3 sequence (DNA): TGTGCCAGCAGTGAGAGGGCACGGGCGACTGAAGCTTTCTTT.

This clone was seen just once. This sequence joins TRBV7-2 and TRBJ2-7, with D maybe TRBD2 (6 bases). The germline CDR1 and CDR2 sequences are SGHTA and FQGNSA. The V end was cut by 1 base, the J end by 0 bases, with 10 bases between. This CDR3 has 15 residues. The CDR3 is CASSLVGGDSYEQYF. The CDR3 DNA reads TGTGCCAGCAGCTTAGTCGGCGGGGACTCCTACGAGCAGTACTTC.

On this clone: Other DNA sequences from this sample encode an identical CDR3 as well. The chain links TRBV2 to TRBJ1-2, with a possible D match to TRBD1 (6 bases). Germline V CDR1 and CDR2: SNHLY, FYNNEI. This CDR3 region has 13 residues. Trimming took off 5 bases at V and 8 bases at J, with 15 bases between the two ends. CDR3 protein: CASSLQGGGGYTF. CDR3 bases: TGTGCCAGCAGTTTACAGGGTGGGGGGGGCTACACCTTC.

The rearrangement uses TRBV9 and TRBJ2-5; no clear D gene. The CDR3 loop spans 14 amino acids. Trimming took 0 bases from V and 5 from J, leaving 11 bases between them. Germline values: CDR1 SGDLS, CDR2 YYNGEE. The chain's CDR3 is CASSVGTIRETQYF. The CDR3, as DNA: TGTGCCAGCAGCGTAGGAACTATCCGGGAGACCCAGTACTTC.

This chain links TRBV7-2 with TRBJ2-7; 10 bases match TRBD2. Per the germline V gene, CDR1 is SGHTA and CDR2 is FQGNSA. The CDR3 covers 16 residues. With V trimmed by 5 bases and J by 2 bases, 9 bases remained unmatched. In nucleotides, the CDR3 is TGTGCCAGCAGCCTAACTAGCGGGGCGGGAACCTACGAGCAGTACTTC. Protein: CASSLTSGAGTYEQYF.

The chain couples TRBV11-1 to TRBJ2-6; tentative D call: TRBD2 (5 bases). CDR1 is SGHAT, CDR2 FQDESV, per germline (reference sequence). The length of the CDR3 is 16 residues. V lost 5 bases and J lost 2, with 13 bases in between. The chain's CDR3 is CASSPRTLTGANVLTF. Here the CDR3 DNA reads TGTGCCAGCAGCCCGCGGACTCTAACTGGGGCCAACGTCCTGACTTTC.

The chain combines TRBV12-2 with TRBJ2-1; TRBD2 was called by the table and not checked on the DNA. TRBV12-2 is annotated as a pseudogene. This CDR3 has 18 residues. Here the CDR3 reads CASRLSRTSGDPYNEQFF. CDR3 sequence (DNA): TGTGCAAGTCGCTTATCCCGGACTAGCGGGGATCCCTACAATGAGCAGTTCTTC.

This chain joins TRBV6-1 and TRBJ2-5; 12 bases match TRBD2. The J call could be wrong; TRBJ2-7 is a better fit for the DNA end. This CDR3 has 14 amino acids. Germline V gene data show CDR1 as MNHNS and CDR2 as SASEGT. The CDR3 DNA reads as TGTGCCAGCAGCACGGGACTAGCGGGCCACGAGCAGTACTTC. It codes for CASSTGLAGHEQYF.

As DNA, the CDR3 is TGTGCCAGCAAGTGGGCGGGAGGGCGTCTAGACGAGCAGTACTTC. Protein: CASKWAGGRLDEQYF. J is TRBJ2-7 and V is TRBV5-4, with 9 bases fitting TRBD2. The junction had 12 bases not matched to a gene; V was cut back by 6 bases and J by 5 bases. Germline lookup yields CDR1 SGHNT and CDR2 YYREEE (reference sequence). The CDR3 extends over 15 amino acids.

J is TRBJ2-7 and V is TRBV27; D is perhaps TRBD2 (7 bases). Germline loops: CDR1 MNHEY, CDR2 SMNVEV (reference sequence). This CDR3 contains 16 residues. V was shortened by 3 bases and J by 5 bases, with 20 bases between the two germline ends. Here the CDR3 reads CASSFGGTIAFNEQYF. For the CDR3, the DNA is TGTGCCAGCAGTTTCGGGGGGACAATCGCTTTTAACGAGCAGTACTTC.

The chain carries TRBV5-1 and TRBJ1-2; unclear D gene. The CDR3 has 11 amino acids. The germline CDR1 and CDR2 sequences are SGHRS and YFSETQ. The germline V and J ends were trimmed by 3 bases and 5 bases, with 5 bases remaining between them. This CDR3 is CASSSRYGYTF. In DNA, the CDR3 is TGCGCCAGCAGCTCTCGTTATGGCTACACCTTC.

This sequence joins TRBV6-1 and TRBJ2-5; unclear D gene. CDR1 is MNHNS and CDR2 is SASEGT in the germline V gene. This CDR3 contains 14 residues. The ends were cut back, 4 bases at V and 3 bases at J, with 12 bases in the middle. CDR3 DNA: TGTGCCAGCAGTGCTCTCAACAGTAAAGAGACCCAGTACTTC. Its translation is CASSALNSKETQYF.

The rearrangement uses TRBV7-8 and TRBJ1-6, with D tentatively TRBD1 (5 bases). Germline CDR1 SGHVS, CDR2 FQNEAQ. V was cut by 4 bases and J by 10 bases, with 8 bases left in between. There are 12 residues in the CDR3. This CDR3 reads CASSSRESPLHF. The CDR3 coding sequence is TGTGCCAGCAGCTCCAGGGAATCACCCCTCCACTTT. The full variable domain, in which reference TRBV7-8 and TRBJ1-6 provide the parts outside the CDR3, is GAGVSQSPRYKVAKRGQDVALRCDPISGHVSLFWYQQALGQGPEFLTYFQNEAQLDKSGLPSDRFFAERPEGSVSTLKIQRTQQEDSAVYLCASSSRESPLHFGNGTRLTVT.

This clone appeared a few times. The chain combines TRBV9 with TRBJ2-1, with TRBD1 matching over 9 bases. CDR1 and CDR2 from the germline V gene are SGDLS and YYNGEE. After removal of 3 bases from V and 6 bases from J, the junction contained 10 bases not matched to a gene. This CDR3 contains 16 residues. The CDR3 DNA follows: TGTGCCAGCAGCGCAATTCCGGGACAGGGTTTCAATGAGCAGTTCTTC. Amino acids: CASSAIPGQGFNEQFF.

This clone was seen a single time. V and J are TRBV16 and TRBJ2-7; D is possibly TRBD1 (5 bases). The CDR3 is 14 residues long. The ends were cut back, 3 bases at V and 3 bases at J, with 12 bases in the middle. Per germline, CDR1 KGHSY and CDR2 FQNENV. CDR3 protein: CASSQLTESYEQYF. In DNA form, the CDR3 reads TGTGCCAGCAGCCAGTTGACAGAGAGCTACGAGCAGTACTTC.

The chain combines TRBV19 with TRBJ1-2, with 9 bases that match TRBD1. Germline loops: CDR1 LNHDA, CDR2 SQIVND (reference sequence). This CDR3 region has 14 residues. V trimming: 4 bases; J trimming: 7 bases; junction bases outside the gene matches: 7. CDR3 sequence: CASSTDRGTGGYTF. CDR3 in DNA: TGTGCCAGTAGTACAGACAGGGGGACGGGTGGCTACACCTTC.

This clone was seen once. The chain links TRBV15 to TRBJ2-2; 9 positions match TRBD1. With 3 bases clipped from V and 3 bases from J, the junction kept 2 bases outside the gene matches. From germline, CDR1 is LNHNV and CDR2 YYDKDF (reference sequence). The CDR3 is 15 residues long. The CDR3 DNA reads TGTGCCACCAGCAGTGGGACAGGGTACACCGGGGAGCTGTTTTTT. It specifies CATSSGTGYTGELFF.

CDR3 in DNA: TGTGCCAGCAGCTTAGACCGGGGTGAGATCCAAGAGACCCAGTACTTC. Its protein is CASSLDRGEIQETQYF. The genes are TRBV7-2 and TRBJ2-5, with D maybe TRBD2 (5 bases). Between the trimmed V and J ends, which lost 1 base and 1 base, there was a span of 13 bases. This CDR3 is 16 amino acids long. Germline V gives CDR1 SGHTA, CDR2 FQGNSA.

The chain uses TRBV11-3 and TRBJ2-7; 7 bases map to TRBD1. CDR1 SGHNT and CDR2 YENEEA come from the germline V gene. V lost 4 bases to trimming and J lost 7 bases; unmatched junction nucleotides: 7. This CDR3 is built from 13 residues. CDR3 loop: CASSSRGTDEQYF. Written as DNA, the CDR3 is TGTGCCAGCAGCTCCAGGGGGACAGATGAGCAGTACTTC.